This entry lists 2 T cell receptor beta chains sequenced from one sample in a study of CD4 T cells in relation to SARS-CoV-2 and coronaviruses. The repertoire was sequenced with immunoSEQ multiplex PCR; TCRdb's copy has only in-frame clones and lacks some. The table shows 58,000 or so clones, with around 92% occurring only once. The material sequenced was naive CD4+ T cells from PBMCs. Subset here: naive CD4+ T cells isolated by negative enrichment. The receptors stem from an adult with COVID-19.

The J gene is TRBJ2-1, the V gene TRBV28, with D possibly TRBD1 on 6 matching bases. Per germline, CDR1 MDHEN and CDR2 SYDVKM. With 6 bases removed from V and 5 bases from J, the gap between germline ends came to 11 bases. The CDR3 is 13 residues long. CDR3 loop: CASRSQGNNEQFF. The CDR3 coding sequence is TGTGCCAGCAGGTCACAGGGAAACAATGAGCAGTTCTTC.

CDR3 DNA sequence: TGCGCCAGCAGCTTGTTCAGGGGTATGAACACTGAAGCTTTCTTT. Protein sequence: CASSLFRGMNTEAFF. The rearrangement uses TRBV5-1 and TRBJ1-1; possibly TRBD1 for D (6 bases). In germline, CDR1 is SGHRS, CDR2 YFSETQ. The CDR3 is 15 residues long. V was clipped by 1 base and J by 0 bases, with 10 bases between them. Supplemented by reference TRBV5-1 and TRBJ1-1, the full variable domain reads KAGVTQTPRYLIKTRGQQVTLSCSPISGHRSVSWYQQTPGQGLQFLFEYFSETQRNKGNFPGRFSGRQFSNSRSEMNVSTLELGDSALYLCASSLFRGMNTEAFFGQGTRLTVV.